Listed below are T cell receptor beta chains from one sample, sequenced in a study of post-analysis software for immune sequencing data. A single record per CDR3 protein comes from TCRdb applying MiXCR to the PCR reads. The repertoire has hundreds of thousands of distinct CDR3 sequences, roughly three fifths of them found once; the top ten carry about 11%. The sample consisted of blood. These receptor sequences come from a girl aged 2 to 9 with multiple sclerosis. The CDR3 runs from the conserved cysteine through the conserved F or W. The D gene is left open where the match is weak. Rows give clone size only sometimes, using once, few, many, or a class for an expanded clone.

CDR3aa,CDR3nt,len,d_gene,abundance,v_gene,j_gene
CASSSRTSGGYEQYF,TGTGCCAGCAGCTCGCGGACTAGCGGGGGTTACGAGCAGTACTTC,15,TRBD2,few,TRBV9,TRBJ2-7
CASRLPTSYNEQFF,TGTGCCAGCCGACTCCCTACGTCCTACAATGAGCAGTTCTTC,14,-,few,TRBV6-1,TRBJ2-1
CASSFSRGEQYF,TGTGCCAGCAGTTTTTCCAGGGGCGAGCAGTACTTC,12,-,-,TRBV12-3/TRBV12-4,TRBJ2-7
CASMGLAGREYF,TGTGCCAGTATGGGACTAGCGGGAAGAGAGTACTTC,12,TRBD2,few,TRBV27,TRBJ2-5
CASSRPRMDTQYF,TGTGCCAGCAGCCGCCCACGGATGGATACGCAGTATTTT,13,-,-,TRBV11-2,TRBJ2-3
CASSLFGSAMKAQYF,TGTGCCAGCAGCTTATTCGGGTCCGCCATGAAGGCCCAGTACTTC,15,-,once,TRBV11-2,TRBJ2-5
CASSSLQGRAYEQYF,TGTGCCAGCAGCTCATTACAGGGGCGCGCCTACGAGCAGTACTTC,15,TRBD1,once,TRBV7-9,TRBJ2-7
CATRQGENYGYTF,TGTGCCACAAGACAGGGGGAAAACTATGGCTACACCTTC,13,TRBD1,-,TRBV10-3,TRBJ1-2
CASSPEVGTGELFF,TGTGCCAGCAGTCCCGAAGTGGGCACCGGGGAGCTGTTTTTT,14,-,-,TRBV6-6,TRBJ2-2
CASSTGLQETQYF,TGTGCCAGCAGCACGGGACTTCAAGAGACCCAGTACTTC,13,-,-,TRBV7-9,TRBJ2-5
CASSDPPGSSGRNSYEQYF,TGCGCCAGCAGTGACCCACCGGGGTCCAGCGGGAGGAACTCCTACGAGCAGTACTTC,19,TRBD2,-,TRBV10-2,TRBJ2-7
CASSHSQPDTQYF,TGTGCCAGCAGCCACTCGCAGCCAGATACGCAGTATTTT,13,-,-,TRBV4-2,TRBJ2-3
CASSSGTSETWMETQYF,TGTGCCAGCAGTTCCGGGACTAGCGAGACTTGGATGGAGACCCAGTACTTC,17,TRBD2,few,TRBV12-3/TRBV12-4,TRBJ2-5
CASSLGTSSYNEQFF,TGCGCCAGCAGCTTGGGGACTAGCTCCTACAATGAGCAGTTCTTC,15,TRBD2,many,TRBV27,TRBJ2-1
CASSVDGSYSPLHF,TGTGCCAGCAGCGTAGACGGGAGTTATTCACCCCTCCACTTT,14,-,few,TRBV9,TRBJ1-6
CSATPGGLAYNEQFF,TGCAGTGCTACCCCCGGAGGACTGGCTTACAATGAGCAGTTCTTC,15,-,-,TRBV20-1,TRBJ2-1
CSERPTTTSRADTQYF,TGCAGCGAACGACCCACAACCACATCGAGGGCAGATACGCAGTATTTT,16,-,-,TRBV29-1,TRBJ2-3
CAIKPSTGETDEQYF,TGTGCCATCAAACCGTCGACAGGGGAGACCGACGAGCAGTACTTC,15,TRBD1,-,TRBV10-3,TRBJ2-7
CASSQDPASGGSYNEQFF,TGTGCCAGCAGCCAAGATCCGGCTAGCGGGGGTTCCTACAATGAGCAGTTCTTC,18,TRBD2,-,TRBV4-2,TRBJ2-1
CSAAGGYDNEQFF,TGCAGTGCCGCGGGAGGCTACGACAATGAGCAGTTCTTC,13,TRBD2,few,TRBV20-1,TRBJ2-1
CAISEGHLSSYEQYF,TGTGCCATCAGTGAAGGGCACCTATCTTCCTACGAGCAGTACTTC,15,-,-,TRBV10-3,TRBJ2-7
CASSPRWGRQETQYF,TGCGCCAGCAGCCCCCGGTGGGGCCGCCAAGAGACCCAGTACTTC,15,-,-,TRBV5-1,TRBJ2-5
CASSLSRGSTDTQYF,TGTGCCAGCAGCCTCTCACGGGGTAGCACAGATACGCAGTATTTT,15,-,-,TRBV14,TRBJ2-3
CASSLRGPYGYTF,TGTGCCAGCAGTTTACGGGGGCCCTATGGCTACACCTTC,13,-,few,TRBV12-3/TRBV12-4,TRBJ1-2
CASSFKAGGLGGDTQYF,TGTGCCAGCAGCTTCAAAGCGGGGGGGCTGGGAGGAGATACGCAGTATTTT,17,TRBD2,once,TRBV7-2,TRBJ2-3
CSARVGQRSNQPQHF,TGCAGTGCTAGGGTGGGACAGAGGAGCAATCAGCCCCAGCATTTT,15,TRBD1,-,TRBV20-1,TRBJ1-5
CASYPLGDLNEQFF,TGCGCCAGCTATCCCTTGGGCGATCTCAATGAGCAGTTCTTC,14,-,-,TRBV5-1,TRBJ2-1
CASSQPGQGGGYTF,TGCGCCAGCAGCCAACCCGGACAGGGAGGAGGCTACACCTTC,14,TRBD1,-,TRBV4-1,TRBJ1-2